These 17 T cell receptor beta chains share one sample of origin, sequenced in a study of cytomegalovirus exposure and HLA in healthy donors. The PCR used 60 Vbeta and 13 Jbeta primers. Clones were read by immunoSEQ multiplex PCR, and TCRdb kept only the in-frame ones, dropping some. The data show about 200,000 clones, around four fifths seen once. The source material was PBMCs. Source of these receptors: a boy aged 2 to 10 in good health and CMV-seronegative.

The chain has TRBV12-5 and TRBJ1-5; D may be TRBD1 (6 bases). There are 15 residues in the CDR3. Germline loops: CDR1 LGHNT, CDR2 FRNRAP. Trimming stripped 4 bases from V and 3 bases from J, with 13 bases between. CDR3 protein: CASGYRDGVNQPQHF. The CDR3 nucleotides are TGTGCTAGTGGTTACAGGGATGGTGTCAATCAGCCCCAGCATTTT.

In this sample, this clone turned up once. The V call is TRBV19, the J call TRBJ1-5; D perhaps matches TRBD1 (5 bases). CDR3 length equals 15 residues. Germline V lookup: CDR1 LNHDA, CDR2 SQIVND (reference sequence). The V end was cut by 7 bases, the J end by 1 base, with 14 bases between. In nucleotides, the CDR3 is TGTGCCAGTACCTGGGGGGGGGTGAGCAATCAGCCCCAGCATTTT. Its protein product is CASTWGGVSNQPQHF.

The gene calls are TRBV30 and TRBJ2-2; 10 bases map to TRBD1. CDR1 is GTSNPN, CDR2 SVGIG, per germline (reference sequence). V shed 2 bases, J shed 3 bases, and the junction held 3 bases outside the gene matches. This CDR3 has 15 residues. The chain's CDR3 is CAWSLGTGDTGELFF. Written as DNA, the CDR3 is TGTGCCTGGAGTTTGGGGACAGGGGACACCGGGGAGCTGTTTTTT.

CDR3 bases: TGTGCCAGCAGTGAAGGACAGGGGGTGGGTGGCTACACCTTC. Translation: CASSEGQGVGGYTF. This rearrangement joins TRBV6-1 to TRBJ1-2; 9 bases are a match to TRBD1. CDR3 length: 14 amino acids. J gave up 7 bases and V 1 base, and 4 bases lay outside the gene matches. The germline V gene encodes CDR1 MNHNS and CDR2 SASEGT.

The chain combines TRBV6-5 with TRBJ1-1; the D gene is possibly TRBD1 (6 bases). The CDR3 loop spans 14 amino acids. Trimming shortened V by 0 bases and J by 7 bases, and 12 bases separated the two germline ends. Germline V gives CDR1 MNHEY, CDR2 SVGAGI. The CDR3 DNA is TGTGCCAGCAGTTACTCGAGGACAGCACGTGAAGCTTTCTTT. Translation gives CASSYSRTAREAFF.

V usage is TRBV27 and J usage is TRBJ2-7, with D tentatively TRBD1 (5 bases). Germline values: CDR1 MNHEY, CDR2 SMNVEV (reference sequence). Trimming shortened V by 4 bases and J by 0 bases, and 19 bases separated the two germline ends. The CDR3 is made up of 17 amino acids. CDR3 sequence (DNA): TGTGCCAGCAGTTCCTCGCCAGGGTTTGAGAGCTCCTACGAGCAGTACTTC. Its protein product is CASSSSPGFESSYEQYF.

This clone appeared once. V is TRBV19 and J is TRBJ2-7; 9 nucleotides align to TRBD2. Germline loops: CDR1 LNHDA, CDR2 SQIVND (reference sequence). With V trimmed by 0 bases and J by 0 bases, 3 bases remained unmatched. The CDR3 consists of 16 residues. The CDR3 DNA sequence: TGTGCCAGTAGTATAGATCGACTAGCGGCCTCCTACGAGCAGTACTTC. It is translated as CASSIDRLAASYEQYF.

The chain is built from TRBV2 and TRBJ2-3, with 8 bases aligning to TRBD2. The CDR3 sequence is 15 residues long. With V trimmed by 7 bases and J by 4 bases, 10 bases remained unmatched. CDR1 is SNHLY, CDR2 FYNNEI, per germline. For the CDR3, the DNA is TGTGCCAGCAATCGTCCGGGACTAGACGCAGATACGCAGTATTTT. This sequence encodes CASNRPGLDADTQYF.

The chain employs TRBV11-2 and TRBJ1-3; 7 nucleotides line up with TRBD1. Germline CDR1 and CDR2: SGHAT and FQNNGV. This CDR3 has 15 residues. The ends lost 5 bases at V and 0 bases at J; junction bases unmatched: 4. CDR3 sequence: CASSITGVSGNTIYF. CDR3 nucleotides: TGTGCCAGCAGCATCACAGGGGTCTCTGGAAACACCATATATTTT.

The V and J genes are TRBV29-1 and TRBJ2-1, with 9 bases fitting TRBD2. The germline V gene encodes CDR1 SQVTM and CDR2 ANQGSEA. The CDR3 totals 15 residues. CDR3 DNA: TGCAGAGGGGGAGGGCGGGGGGGCTCCTACAATGAGCAGTTCTTC. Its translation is CRGGGRGGSYNEQFF.

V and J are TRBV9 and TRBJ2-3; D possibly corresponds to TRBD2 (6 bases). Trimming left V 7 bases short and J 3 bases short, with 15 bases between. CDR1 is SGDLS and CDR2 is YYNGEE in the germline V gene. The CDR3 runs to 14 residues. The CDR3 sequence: CASGWGEATDTQYF. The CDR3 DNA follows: TGTGCCAGCGGATGGGGGGAGGCTACAGATACGCAGTATTTT.

The CDR3 DNA follows: TGTGCCAGTAGTATAGGGGGGGACCGGAACACTGAAGCTTTCTTT. This encodes CASSIGGDRNTEAFF. The chain has TRBV19 and TRBJ1-1; possible D gene TRBD1, 5 bases. Germline CDR1 LNHDA, CDR2 SQIVND (reference sequence). The CDR3 spans 15 residues. V was pared by 1 base and J by 1 base, with 10 bases between.

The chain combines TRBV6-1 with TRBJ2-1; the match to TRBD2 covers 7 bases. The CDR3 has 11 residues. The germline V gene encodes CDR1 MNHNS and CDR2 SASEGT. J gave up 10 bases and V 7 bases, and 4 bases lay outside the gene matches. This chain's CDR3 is CASTELAEQFF. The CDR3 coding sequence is TGTGCCAGCACCGAACTAGCGGAGCAGTTCTTC.

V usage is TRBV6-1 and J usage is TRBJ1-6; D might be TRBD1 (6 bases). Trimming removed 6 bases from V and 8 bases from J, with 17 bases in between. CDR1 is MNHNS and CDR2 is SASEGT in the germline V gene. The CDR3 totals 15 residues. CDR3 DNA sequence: TGTGCCAGCAGCCCCCCCGGGACATCTTATTCACCCCTCCACTTT. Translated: CASSPPGTSYSPLHF.

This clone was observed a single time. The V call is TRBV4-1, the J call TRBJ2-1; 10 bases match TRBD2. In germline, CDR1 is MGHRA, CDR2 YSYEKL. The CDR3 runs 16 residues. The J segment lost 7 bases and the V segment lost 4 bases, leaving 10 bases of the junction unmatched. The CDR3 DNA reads TGCGCCAGCAGCCCCGAACGTCTAGCGGGAGCGAATGAGCAGTTCTTC. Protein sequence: CASSPERLAGANEQFF.

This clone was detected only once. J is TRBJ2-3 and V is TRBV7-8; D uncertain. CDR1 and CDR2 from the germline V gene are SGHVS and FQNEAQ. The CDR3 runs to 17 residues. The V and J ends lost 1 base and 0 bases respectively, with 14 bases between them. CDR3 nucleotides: TGTGCCAGCAGCTTAGAGTATGGCGGATCTAGCACAGATACGCAGTATTTT. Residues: CASSLEYGGSSTDTQYF.

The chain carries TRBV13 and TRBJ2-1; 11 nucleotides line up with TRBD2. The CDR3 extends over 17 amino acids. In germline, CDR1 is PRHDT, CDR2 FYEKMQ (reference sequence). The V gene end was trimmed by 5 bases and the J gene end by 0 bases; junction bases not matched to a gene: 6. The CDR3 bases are TGTGCCAGCAGCCCGGGACTAGCGGAAAGCTCCTACAATGAGCAGTTCTTC. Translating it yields CASSPGLAESSYNEQFF.